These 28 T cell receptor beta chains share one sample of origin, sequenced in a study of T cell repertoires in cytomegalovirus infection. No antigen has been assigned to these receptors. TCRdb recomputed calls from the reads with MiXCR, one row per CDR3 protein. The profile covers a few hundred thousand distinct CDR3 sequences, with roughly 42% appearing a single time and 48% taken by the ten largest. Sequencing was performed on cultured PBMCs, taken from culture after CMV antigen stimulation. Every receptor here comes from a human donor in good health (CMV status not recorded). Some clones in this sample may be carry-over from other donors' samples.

CDR3 residues: CASSEKALRFF. The CDR3, as DNA: TGTGCCAGCAGTGAAAAGGCCCTGAGGTTCTTC. The chain links TRBV2 to TRBJ2-1; no clear D gene. V was shortened by 2 bases and J by 15 bases, with 11 bases between the two germline ends. Germline CDR1 reads SNHLY; CDR2 reads FYNNEI. The length of the CDR3 is 11 residues.

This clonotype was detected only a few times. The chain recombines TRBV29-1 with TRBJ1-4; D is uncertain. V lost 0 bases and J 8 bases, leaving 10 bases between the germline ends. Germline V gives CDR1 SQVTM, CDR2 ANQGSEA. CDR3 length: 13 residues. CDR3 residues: CSVEDSFREKLFF. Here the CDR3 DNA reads TGCAGCGTTGAAGATAGTTTTAGGGAAAAACTGTTTTTT.

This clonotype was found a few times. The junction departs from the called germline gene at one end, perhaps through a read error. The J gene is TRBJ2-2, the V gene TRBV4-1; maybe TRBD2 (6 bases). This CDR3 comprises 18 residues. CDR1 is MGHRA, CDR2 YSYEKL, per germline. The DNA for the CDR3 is TGTGCCAGCAGCCAGTTCGCCAGCGGGCCGGATAACACCGGGGAGCTGTTTTTT. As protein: CASSQFASGPDNTGELFF.

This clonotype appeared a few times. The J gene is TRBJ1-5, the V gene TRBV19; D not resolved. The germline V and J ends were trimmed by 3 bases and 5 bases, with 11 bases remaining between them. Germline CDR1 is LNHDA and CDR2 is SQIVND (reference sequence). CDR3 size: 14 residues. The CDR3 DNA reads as TGTGCCAGTAGTATCTGGGTAAGGGATCAGCCCCAGCATTTT. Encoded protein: CASSIWVRDQPQHF. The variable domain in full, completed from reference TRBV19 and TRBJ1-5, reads DGGITQSPKYLFRKEGQNVTLSCEQNLNHDAMYWYRQDPGQGLRLIYYSQIVNDFQKGDIAEGYSVSREKKESFPLTVTSAQKNPTAFYLCASSIWVRDQPQHFGDGTRLSIL.

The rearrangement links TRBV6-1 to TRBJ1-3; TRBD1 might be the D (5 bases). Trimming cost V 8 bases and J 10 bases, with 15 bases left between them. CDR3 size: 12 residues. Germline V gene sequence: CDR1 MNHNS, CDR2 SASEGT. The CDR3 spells CASRSVGRTIYF. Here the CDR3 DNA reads TGTGCCAGCCGGAGTGTGGGGCGGACCATATATTTT.

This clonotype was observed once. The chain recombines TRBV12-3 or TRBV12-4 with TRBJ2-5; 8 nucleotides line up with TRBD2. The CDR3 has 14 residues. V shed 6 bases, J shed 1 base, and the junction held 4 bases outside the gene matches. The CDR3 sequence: CASSAGGPQETQYF. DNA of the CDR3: TGTGCCAGCAGCGCGGGGGGACCCCAAGAGACCCAGTACTTC.

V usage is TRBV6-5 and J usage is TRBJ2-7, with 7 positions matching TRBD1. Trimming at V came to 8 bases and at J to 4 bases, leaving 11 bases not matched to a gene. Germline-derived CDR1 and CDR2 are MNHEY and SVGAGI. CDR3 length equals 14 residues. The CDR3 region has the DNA TGTGCCAGCCGACAGGGTTTTTTTGGGTACGAGCAGTACTTC. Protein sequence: CASRQGFFGYEQYF.

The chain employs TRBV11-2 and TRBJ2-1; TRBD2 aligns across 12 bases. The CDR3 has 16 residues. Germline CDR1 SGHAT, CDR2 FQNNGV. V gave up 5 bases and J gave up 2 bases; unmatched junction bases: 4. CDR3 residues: CASSLLAGGTYNEQFF. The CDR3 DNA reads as TGTGCCAGCAGCCTTCTAGCGGGAGGGACCTACAATGAGCAGTTCTTC.

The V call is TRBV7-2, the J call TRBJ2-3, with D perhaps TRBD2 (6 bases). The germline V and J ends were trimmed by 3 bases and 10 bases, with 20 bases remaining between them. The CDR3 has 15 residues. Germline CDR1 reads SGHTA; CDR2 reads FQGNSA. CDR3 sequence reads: CASSLWGLQKSAQYF. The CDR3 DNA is TGTGCCAGCAGCTTGTGGGGACTCCAGAAATCGGCGCAGTATTTT.

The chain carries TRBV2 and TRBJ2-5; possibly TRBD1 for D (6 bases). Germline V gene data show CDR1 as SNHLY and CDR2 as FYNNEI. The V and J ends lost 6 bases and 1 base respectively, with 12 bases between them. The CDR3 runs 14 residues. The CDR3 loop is CASSGQGIQETQYF. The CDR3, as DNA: TGTGCCAGCAGCGGGCAGGGGATCCAAGAGACCCAGTACTTC.

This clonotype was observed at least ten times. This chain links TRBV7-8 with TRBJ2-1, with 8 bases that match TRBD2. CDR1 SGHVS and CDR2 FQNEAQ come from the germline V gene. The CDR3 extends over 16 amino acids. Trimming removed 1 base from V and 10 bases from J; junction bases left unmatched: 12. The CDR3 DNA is TGTGCCAGCAGCTTAGTGGCTAGCGGGCTAGGCCCAGAGCAGTTCTTC. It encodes CASSLVASGLGPEQFF.

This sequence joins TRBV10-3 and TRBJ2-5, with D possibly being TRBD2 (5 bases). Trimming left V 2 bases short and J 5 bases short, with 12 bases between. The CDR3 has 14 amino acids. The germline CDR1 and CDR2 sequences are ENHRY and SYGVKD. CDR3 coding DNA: TGTGCCATCAGTGAGCTCCGGGGTTTTGAGACCCAGTACTTC. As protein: CAISELRGFETQYF.

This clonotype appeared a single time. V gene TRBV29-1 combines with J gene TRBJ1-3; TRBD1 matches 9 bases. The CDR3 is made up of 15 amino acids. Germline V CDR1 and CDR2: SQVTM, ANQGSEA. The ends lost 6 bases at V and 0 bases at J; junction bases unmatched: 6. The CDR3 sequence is CSVSDRGLSGNTIYF. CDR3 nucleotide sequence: TGCAGCGTGTCGGACAGGGGCCTCTCTGGAAACACCATATATTTT.

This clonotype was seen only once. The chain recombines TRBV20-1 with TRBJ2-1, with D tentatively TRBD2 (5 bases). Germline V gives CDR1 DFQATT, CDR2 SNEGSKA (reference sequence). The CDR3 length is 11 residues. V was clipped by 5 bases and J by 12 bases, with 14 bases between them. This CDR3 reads CSASPSAGQFF. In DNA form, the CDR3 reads TGCAGTGCTTCCCCCTCGGCGGGGCAGTTCTTC.

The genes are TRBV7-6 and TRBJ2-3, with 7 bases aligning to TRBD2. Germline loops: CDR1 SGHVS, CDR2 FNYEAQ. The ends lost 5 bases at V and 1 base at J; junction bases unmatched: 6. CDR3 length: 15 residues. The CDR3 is CASSQPRGGTDTQYF. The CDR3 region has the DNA TGTGCCAGCAGCCAACCTCGGGGGGGCACAGATACGCAGTATTTT.

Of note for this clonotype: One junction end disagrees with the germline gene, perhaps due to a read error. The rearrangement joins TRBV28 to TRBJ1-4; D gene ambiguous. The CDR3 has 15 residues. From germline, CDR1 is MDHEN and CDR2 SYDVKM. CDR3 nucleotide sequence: TGTGCCGGCAGGTCCCACTTGGCGGTTTGGGAAAAACTGTTTTTT. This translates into CAGRSHLAVWEKLFF.

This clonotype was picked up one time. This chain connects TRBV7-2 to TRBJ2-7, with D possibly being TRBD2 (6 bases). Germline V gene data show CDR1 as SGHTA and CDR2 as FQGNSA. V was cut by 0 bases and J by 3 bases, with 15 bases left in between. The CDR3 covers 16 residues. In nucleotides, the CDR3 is TGTGCCAGCAGCTTAGCGGAGCGGGCGGGTGACTACGAGCAGTACTTC. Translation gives CASSLAERAGDYEQYF.

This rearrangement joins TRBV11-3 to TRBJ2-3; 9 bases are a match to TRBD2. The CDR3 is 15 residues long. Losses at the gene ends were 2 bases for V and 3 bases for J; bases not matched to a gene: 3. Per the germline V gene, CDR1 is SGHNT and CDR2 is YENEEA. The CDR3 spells CASSLMGLATDTQYF. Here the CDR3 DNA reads TGTGCCAGCAGCTTAATGGGACTAGCAACAGATACGCAGTATTTT.

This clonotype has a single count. The CDR3 DNA follows: TGCAGCGGCTATGGGCTAGCGGAGTCCTACAATGAGCAGTTCTTC. Residues: CSGYGLAESYNEQFF. The gene calls are TRBV29-1 and TRBJ2-1; 7 nucleotides align to TRBD2. The CDR3 totals 15 residues. The germline V gene has CDR1 SQVTM and CDR2 ANQGSEA. V dropped 7 bases and J dropped 1; count of bases not matched to a gene: 10.

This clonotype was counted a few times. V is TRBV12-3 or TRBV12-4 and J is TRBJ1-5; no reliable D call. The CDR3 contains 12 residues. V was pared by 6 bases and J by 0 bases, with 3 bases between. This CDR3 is CASRNSNQPQHF. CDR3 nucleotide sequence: TGTGCCAGCAGAAATAGCAATCAGCCCCAGCATTTT.

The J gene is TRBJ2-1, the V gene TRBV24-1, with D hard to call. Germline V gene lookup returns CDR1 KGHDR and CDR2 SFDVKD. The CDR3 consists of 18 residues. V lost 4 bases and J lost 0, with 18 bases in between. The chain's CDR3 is CATSDNHGRGFSYNEQFF. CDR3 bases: TGTGCCACCAGTGACAACCACGGTCGCGGATTCTCCTACAATGAGCAGTTCTTC.

The CDR3 nucleotides are TGTGCCAGCAGTCCGTTGGGACAGGGGGCCTCCTACGAGCAGTACTTC. Residues: CASSPLGQGASYEQYF. The chain uses TRBV2 and TRBJ2-7; TRBD1 agrees at 12 bases. The CDR3 length is 16 residues. CDR1 is SNHLY, CDR2 FYNNEI, per germline. With V trimmed by 5 bases and J by 0 bases, 5 bases remained unmatched.

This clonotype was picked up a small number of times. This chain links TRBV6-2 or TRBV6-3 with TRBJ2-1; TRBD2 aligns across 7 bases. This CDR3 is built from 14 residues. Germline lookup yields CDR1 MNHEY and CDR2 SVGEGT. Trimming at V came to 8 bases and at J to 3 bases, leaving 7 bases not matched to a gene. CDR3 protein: CASRSREYYNEQFF. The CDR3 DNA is TGTGCCAGCCGTTCGCGGGAGTACTACAATGAGCAGTTCTTC.

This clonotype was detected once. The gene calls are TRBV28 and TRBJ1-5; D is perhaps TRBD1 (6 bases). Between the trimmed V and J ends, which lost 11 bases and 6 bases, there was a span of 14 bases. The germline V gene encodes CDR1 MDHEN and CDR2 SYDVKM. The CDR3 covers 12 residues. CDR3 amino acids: CAGGRGFQPQHF. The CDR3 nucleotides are TGTGCCGGGGGCAGGGGCTTTCAGCCCCAGCATTTT.

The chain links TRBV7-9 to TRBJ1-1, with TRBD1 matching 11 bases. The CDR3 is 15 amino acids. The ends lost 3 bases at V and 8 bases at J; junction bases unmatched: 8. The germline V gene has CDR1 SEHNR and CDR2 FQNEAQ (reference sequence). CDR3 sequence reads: CASSFGQGADFEAFF. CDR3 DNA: TGTGCCAGCAGCTTCGGACAGGGGGCCGACTTCGAAGCTTTCTTT.

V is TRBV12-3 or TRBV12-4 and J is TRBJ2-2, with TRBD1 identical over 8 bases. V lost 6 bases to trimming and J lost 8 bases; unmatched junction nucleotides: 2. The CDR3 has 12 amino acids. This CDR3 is CASSRDRGELFF. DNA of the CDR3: TGTGCCAGCAGCAGGGACAGGGGGGAGCTGTTTTTT.

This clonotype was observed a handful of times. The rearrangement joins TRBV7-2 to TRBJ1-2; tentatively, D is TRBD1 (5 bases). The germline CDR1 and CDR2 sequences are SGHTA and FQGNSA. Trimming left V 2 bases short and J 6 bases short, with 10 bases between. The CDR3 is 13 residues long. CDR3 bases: TGTGCCAGCAGCTTAAGACAGCACCATGGCTACACCTTC. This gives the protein CASSLRQHHGYTF. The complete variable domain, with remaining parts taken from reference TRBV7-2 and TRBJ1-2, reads GAGVSQSPSNKVTEKGKDVELRCDPISGHTALYWYRQSLGQGLEFLIYFQGNSAPDKSGLPSDRFSAERTGGSVSTLTIQRTQQEDSAVYLCASSLRQHHGYTFGSGTRLTVV.

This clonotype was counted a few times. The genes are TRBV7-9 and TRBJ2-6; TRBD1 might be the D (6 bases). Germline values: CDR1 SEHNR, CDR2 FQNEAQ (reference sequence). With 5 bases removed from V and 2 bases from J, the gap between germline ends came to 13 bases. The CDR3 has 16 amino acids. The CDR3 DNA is TGTGCCAGCAGCGCCTCTGGGGGCCCTGGGGCCAACGTCCTGACTTTC. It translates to CASSASGGPGANVLTF.